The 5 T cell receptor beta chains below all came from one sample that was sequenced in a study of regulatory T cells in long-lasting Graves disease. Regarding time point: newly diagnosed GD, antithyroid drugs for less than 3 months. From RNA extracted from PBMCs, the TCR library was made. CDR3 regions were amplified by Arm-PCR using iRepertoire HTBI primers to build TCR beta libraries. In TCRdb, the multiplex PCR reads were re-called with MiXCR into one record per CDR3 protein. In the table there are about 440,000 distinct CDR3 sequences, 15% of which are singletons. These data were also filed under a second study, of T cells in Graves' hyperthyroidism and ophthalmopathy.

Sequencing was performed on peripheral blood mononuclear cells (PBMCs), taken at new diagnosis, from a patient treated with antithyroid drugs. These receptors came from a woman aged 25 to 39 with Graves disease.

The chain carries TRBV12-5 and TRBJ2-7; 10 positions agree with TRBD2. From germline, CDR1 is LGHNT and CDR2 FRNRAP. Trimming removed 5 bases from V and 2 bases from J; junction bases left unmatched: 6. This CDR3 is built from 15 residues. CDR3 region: CASGAIAGGPYEQYF. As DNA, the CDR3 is TGTGCTAGTGGTGCCATAGCGGGAGGACCCTACGAGCAGTACTTC.

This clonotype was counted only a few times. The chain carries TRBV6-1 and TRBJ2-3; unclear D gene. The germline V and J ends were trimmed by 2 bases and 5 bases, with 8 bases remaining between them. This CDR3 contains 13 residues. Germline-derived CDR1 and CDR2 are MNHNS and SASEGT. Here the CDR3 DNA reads TGTGCCAGCAGTGAAAATTGGGAAGATACGCAGTATTTT. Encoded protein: CASSENWEDTQYF.

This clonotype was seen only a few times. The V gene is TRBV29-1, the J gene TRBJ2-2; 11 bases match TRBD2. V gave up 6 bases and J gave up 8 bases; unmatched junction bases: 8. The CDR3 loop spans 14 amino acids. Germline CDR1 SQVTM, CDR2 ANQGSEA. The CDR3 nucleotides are TGCAGCGTCCGACTAGCGGGGCGTGGTGGGGAGCTGTTTTTT. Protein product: CSVRLAGRGGELFF.

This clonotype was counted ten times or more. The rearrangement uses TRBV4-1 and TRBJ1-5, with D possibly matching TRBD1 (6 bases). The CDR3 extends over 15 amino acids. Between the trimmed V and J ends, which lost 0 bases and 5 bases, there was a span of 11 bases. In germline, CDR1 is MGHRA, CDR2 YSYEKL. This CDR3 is CASSQEYRVDQPQHF. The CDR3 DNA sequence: TGCGCCAGCAGCCAAGAATACAGGGTTGATCAGCCCCAGCATTTT.

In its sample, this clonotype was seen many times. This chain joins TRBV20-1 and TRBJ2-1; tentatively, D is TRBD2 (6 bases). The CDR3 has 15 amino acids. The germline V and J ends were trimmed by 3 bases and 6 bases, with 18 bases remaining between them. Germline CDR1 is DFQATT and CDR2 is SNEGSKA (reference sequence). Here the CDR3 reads CSASRRDSRLNEQFF. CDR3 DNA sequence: TGCAGTGCTAGCCGCCGGGACTCTCGGCTCAATGAGCAGTTCTTC.